These T cell receptor beta chains were read from a single sample in a study of cytomegalovirus exposure and HLA in healthy donors. The method was immunoSEQ multiplex PCR; TCRdb's version includes in-frame clones alone and lacks a portion of them. This sample has tens of thousands of clones, with 65% found just once. Specimen: PBMCs. These receptors were obtained from a woman between 50 and 59 years old in good health and CMV-seropositive. Each CDR3 is given with its conserved first and last residue. A D gene is named only where the DNA matches it firmly. Only some rows state a clone size, as once, few, many or a class for expanded clones.

clone_size j_call d_call cdr3_length v_call cdr3_nt cdr3_aa
NA TRBJ2-4 TRBD1 17 TRBV28 TGTGCCAGCAGTTCGGGACAGGGTGATTTTTTGGGGGACATTCAGTACTTC CASSSGQGDFLGDIQYF
few TRBJ2-7 NA 12 TRBV29-1 TGCAGCGTCCTCACAGGGTCCTACGAGCAGTACTTC CSVLTGSYEQYF
NA TRBJ2-5 TRBD2 13 TRBV11-3 TGTGCCAGCAGCTCTAGCGGCGGGGAGACCCAGTACTTC CASSSSGGETQYF
NA TRBJ1-1 NA 12 TRBV19 TGTGCCAGTAGTATCGGGTTTGCTGAAGCTTTCTTT CASSIGFAEAFF
large TRBJ2-2 TRBD2 16 TRBV4-3 TGCGCCAGCAGCCCAGGACTAGGGTATAACACCGGGGAGCTGTTTTTT CASSPGLGYNTGELFF
few TRBJ1-3 NA 15 TRBV9 TGTGCCAGCAGCCCGGACACCCAGGGTGGAAACACCATATATTTT CASSPDTQGGNTIYF
NA TRBJ2-7 TRBD1 15 TRBV30 TGTGCCTGGAGTGGCTCCGGGACAGGGGGCTACGAGCAGTACTTC CAWSGSGTGGYEQYF
NA TRBJ2-7 NA 15 TRBV5-1 TGCGCCAGCAGCTTGGATGCGTCTGACAGCTACGAGCAGTACTTC CASSLDASDSYEQYF
once TRBJ1-2 TRBD1 19 TRBV4-3 TGCGCCAGCAGCCAAAGATTCGAGACGAGGGGGCGGGATGACTATGGCTACACCTTC CASSQRFETRGRDDYGYTF
NA TRBJ2-1 NA 13 TRBV7-4 TGTGCCAGCAGCTCGACGACAGACAATGAGCAGTTCTTC CASSSTTDNEQFF
NA TRBJ2-1 TRBD2 18 TRBV2 TGTGCCAGCAGTGAACTGGGTCGGGGGGGCGGGTCCTACAATGAGCAGTTCTTC CASSELGRGGGSYNEQFF
NA TRBJ2-1 TRBD2 14 TRBV30 TGTGCCTGGAGTTGGAGCGGGGGGTACAATGAGCAGTTCTTC CAWSWSGGYNEQFF
NA TRBJ1-4 TRBD1 14 TRBV28 TGTGCCAGCAGGGGAGGACAGGCCGGAGAAAAACTGTTTTTT CASRGGQAGEKLFF
NA TRBJ1-1 NA 16 TRBV4-3 TGCGCCAGCAGCCAAGATCTGTCGAGGCCGGACACTGAAGCTTTCTTT CASSQDLSRPDTEAFF
NA TRBJ2-1 NA 15 TRBV6-1 TGTGCCAGCAGCCCTGCTACGAGCTCCTACAATGAGCAGTTCTTC CASSPATSSYNEQFF
NA TRBJ2-5 TRBD1 13 TRBV27 TGTGCCAGCGGAACAGGGGGAGGTGAGACCCAGTACTTC CASGTGGGETQYF
NA TRBJ2-1 NA 13 TRBV6-5 TGTGCCAGCAGCTCGCCCCTATACAATGAGCAGTTCTTC CASSSPLYNEQFF
many TRBJ1-1 NA 13 TRBV4-1 TGCGCCAGCAGCCATGTAGACACGACTGAAGCTTTCTTT CASSHVDTTEAFF
NA TRBJ2-7 TRBD2 18 TRBV2 TGTGCCAGCAGTGAAGAGGGTAGCGGGGGCCCAAGCTCCTACGAGCAGTACTTC CASSEEGSGGPSSYEQYF
NA TRBJ1-2 TRBD1 13 TRBV6-5 TGTGCCAGCAGCCAACAGGGGTTCTATGGCTACACCTTC CASSQQGFYGYTF
NA TRBJ2-7 TRBD1 14 TRBV28 TGTGCCAGCAGCGTGACAGGGTCCCAAAACGAGCAGTACTTC CASSVTGSQNEQYF
NA TRBJ2-3 NA 15 TRBV7-2 TGTGCCAGCAGCGAAGGGGGGGTTTATCAAGATACGCAGTATTTT CASSEGGVYQDTQYF
once TRBJ2-7 TRBD1 18 TRBV9 TGTGCCAGCAGCAAAAGTCCCGGGACAGGAACCTTACCCTACGAGCAGTACTTC CASSKSPGTGTLPYEQYF
NA TRBJ1-2 TRBD1 14 TRBV29-1 TGCAGCGGAACCGGGACAGGGATTTTTGAGGGCTACACCTTC CSGTGTGIFEGYTF
few TRBJ2-7 TRBD2 15 TRBV9 TGTGCCAGCAGCGTAGCAGCGGGATTACCCTACGAGCAGTACTTC CASSVAAGLPYEQYF
once TRBJ2-7 TRBD1 14 TRBV18 TGTGCCAGCTCACACCCGGGACAGTCCTACGAGCAGTACTTC CASSHPGQSYEQYF
NA TRBJ2-1 NA 15 TRBV28 TGTGCCAGCAGTCGTAACCAGGGGAAAGGCGGTGAGCAGTTCTTC CASSRNQGKGGEQFF
once TRBJ2-3 NA 14 TRBV5-1 TGCGCCAGCAGCTCGTCCCCCCCCACAGATACGCAGTATTTT CASSSSPPTDTQYF
NA TRBJ2-7 TRBD2 16 TRBV5-1 TGCGCCAGCAGCGAGCGAACTAGCGGGGGTCCCTACGAGCAGTACTTC CASSERTSGGPYEQYF
many TRBJ1-4 NA 15 TRBV5-6 TGTGCCAGCAGCTTGGAGAGAGGTTTAAATGAAAAACTGTTTTTT CASSLERGLNEKLFF
few TRBJ2-1 TRBD2 15 TRBV9 TGTGCCAGCAGCTCGGGGGGCGGGGGGGCGGATGAGCAGTTCTTC CASSSGGGGADEQFF
NA TRBJ2-5 TRBD1 14 TRBV18 TGTGCCAGCTCAGACCAAACAGGGGGAGAGACCCAGTACTTC CASSDQTGGETQYF
few TRBJ2-6 NA 18 TRBV5-6 TGTGCCAGCAGCCCGCCGCGAGACAGGACATCTGGGGCCAACGTCCTGACTTTC CASSPPRDRTSGANVLTF
NA TRBJ1-2 TRBD1 14 TRBV5-6 TGTGCCAGCAGCTTGACAGGGGCCCCCTATGGCTACACCTTC CASSLTGAPYGYTF
NA TRBJ2-6 NA 15 TRBV30 TGTGCCTGGAGTGGGGCGGGCTCTGGGGCCAACGTCCTGACTTTC CAWSGAGSGANVLTF